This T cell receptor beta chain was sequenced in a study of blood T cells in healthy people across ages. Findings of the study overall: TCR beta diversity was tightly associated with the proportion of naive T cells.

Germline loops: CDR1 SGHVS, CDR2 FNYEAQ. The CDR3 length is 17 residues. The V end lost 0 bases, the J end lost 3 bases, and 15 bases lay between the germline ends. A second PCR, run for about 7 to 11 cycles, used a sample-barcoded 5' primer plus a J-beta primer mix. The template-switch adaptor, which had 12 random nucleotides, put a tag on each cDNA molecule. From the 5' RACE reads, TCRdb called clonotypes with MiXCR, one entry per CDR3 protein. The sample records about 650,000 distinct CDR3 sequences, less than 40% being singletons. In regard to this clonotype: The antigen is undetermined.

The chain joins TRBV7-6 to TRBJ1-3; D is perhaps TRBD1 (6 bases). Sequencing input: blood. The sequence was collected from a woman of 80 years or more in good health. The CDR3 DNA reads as TGTGCCAGCAGCTTAGCGCGTCAGGGGCCAAGTGGAAACACCATATATTTT. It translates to CASSLARQGPSGNTIYF.